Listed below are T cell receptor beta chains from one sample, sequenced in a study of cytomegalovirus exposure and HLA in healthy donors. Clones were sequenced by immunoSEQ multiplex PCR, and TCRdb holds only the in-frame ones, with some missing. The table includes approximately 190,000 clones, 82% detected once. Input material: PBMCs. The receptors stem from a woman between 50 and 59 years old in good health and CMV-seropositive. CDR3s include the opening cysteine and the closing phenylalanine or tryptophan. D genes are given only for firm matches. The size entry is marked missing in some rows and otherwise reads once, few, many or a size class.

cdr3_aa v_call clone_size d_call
CSVPGQGLMNTEAFF TRBV29-1 . TRBD1
CAISERGQNTEAFF TRBV10-3 . .
CASSLRQGAEQYF TRBV7-9 . TRBD1
CASSWVAGGAYEQYF TRBV5-1 . TRBD2
CASSQDPYRDTYNEQFF TRBV4-1 . .
CASRQGASTYEQYF TRBV19 . TRBD1
CASSRAGGARSEQFF TRBV19 . TRBD2
CASRGPGTGFGETQYF TRBV28 once TRBD1
CATSRETGFSGNTIYF TRBV15 . .
CSVFRDTGELFF TRBV29-1 . .
CASSRPPIADEQFF TRBV6-5 few .
CASSAEGGGSQYF TRBV6-4 few .